What follows is one T cell receptor (beta chain) and its context. The antigen remains undetermined. Germline V gene lookup returns CDR1 MNHEY and CDR2 SMNVEV (reference sequence). V lost 4 bases to trimming and J lost 3 bases, with 18 bases between them. CDR3 size: 16 residues. TCRdb's table, derived via immunoSEQ multiplex PCR, lists solely in-frame clones and lacks some. The table shows more than 95,000 clones, with 92% occurring only once. These data come from a study of T cell responses to AZD1222 COVID-19 vaccine. Findings of the study overall: When two AZD1222 doses had been given, Spike-specific TCR breadth and depth rose. It should be noted that donors were predominantly white British and more often female, and clonal diversity was possibly underestimated. Vaccine-associated CD4 TCRs spanned spike, dominant at 160-218 and 743-854.

Some second doses came at about 4 weeks and others at about 12 weeks; these were pooled. Material: peripheral blood, obtained 28 days after the second AZD1222 dose. The gene calls are TRBV27 and TRBJ1-2, with TRBD1 as a possible D gene (5 bases). The sequence came from an adult who received the AZD1222 COVID-19 vaccine. The CDR3 loop reads CASSSTAGLGYYGYTF. CDR3 nucleotides: TGTGCCAGCAGTTCTACCGCAGGGTTGGGGTACTATGGCTACACCTTC.